This T cell receptor beta chain was captured in a study of OX40 agonist ivuxolimab in advanced cancers. Notes on the research overall: Ivuxolimab was a fully human IgG2 agonistic monoclonal antibody targeting the costimulatory receptor OX40 (CD134). Intravenous ivuxolimab was administered to patients every 2 weeks at six dose levels: 0.01, 0.1, 0.3, 1.5, 3 and 10 mg/kg. Of the approximately 50 patients in dose escalation, about 20 had hepatocellular carcinoma, some 15 had melanoma, 9 had renal cell carcinoma and 9 had head and neck cancer. In the dose-escalation cohort, around four fifths of patients were male, and the mean age was approximately 64 years, with a range of roughly 20 to 80. Patients were allowed to have had prior anti-PD-1, anti-PD-L1 or anti-CTLA-4 therapy, and approximately 40% of the dose-escalation patients had been treated with checkpoint inhibitors. Partial responses occurred in three dose-escalation patients: two with cutaneous melanoma and one with hepatocellular carcinoma. Peripheral TCRbeta sequencing aimed to test whether ivuxolimab altered TCR sequence diversity and caused clonal T-cell expansion. The paper reports the monotherapy dose-escalation portion (N of about 47 patients) of the phase I ivuxolimab trial. On the study overall, not on this receptor specifically: Antigen specificity was not determined for the clonally expanded peripheral T cells. Low levels of normalized T-cell clonal expansion were also seen in some patients who did not respond. After ivuxolimab, CD8+ T cells had more expanded clones than CD4+ T cells on average. At doses of 0.1 to 3.0 mg/kg, clonal expansion of both CD4+ and CD8+ T cells in blood was seen between baseline and week 6. In partial responders in the 0.1-3.0 mg/kg groups, normalized peripheral clonal expansion was found to be among the lowest, especially among CD8+ T cells.

Patients with autoimmune disease history or receiving systemic immunosuppression were excluded from the trial. Peripheral blood for TCR sequencing was collected from all dose cohorts at baseline, on cycle 4 day 1, and on cycle 7 day 1. The samples were drawn from a first-in-human, open-label, multicenter phase I dose-escalation trial of ivuxolimab. Adults with locally advanced or metastatic melanoma, renal cell carcinoma, hepatocellular carcinoma or head and neck squamous cell carcinoma were enrolled in the trial. Before TCR sequencing, CD4+ T cells and CD8+ T cells from peripheral blood were sorted into separate populations. Notes on this clone: There is no known antigen for this receptor. One base away there is no much larger clone; base qualities are not given.

Genomic DNA was isolated from the sorted cells so that the TCRbeta CDR3 region could be sequenced. TCRbeta CDR3 regions were sequenced using the immunoSEQ Assay. The table was pulled from immuneACCESS by TCRdb, which kept in-frame rearrangements only. Such tables lose some clones; where checked, under half of the loss comes from unresolved V genes, and the rest has no known cause. The sample table contains fewer than 95,000 clones; only one count was recorded for 70% to 90% of them. The ten largest account for about 0.6% of the sample. Source: CD4+ or CD8+ T cells sorted from blood, taken in a trial of the OX40 agonist ivuxolimab. This TCR was sampled from an adult with an advanced solid tumor such as melanoma, head and neck, liver or kidney cancer.

CDR3 loop: CASSQTGANYGYTF. The sequenced DNA is TGTGCCAGCAGCCAGACAGGGGCTAACTATGGCTACACCTTC. The chain links TRBV14 with TRBJ1-2; a stretch of 8 junction bases matches TRBD1. From V the trimming removes 3 bases and from J it removes 0 bases, while the gene matches leave 0 bases of the junction unaccounted for. The CDR3 measures 14 amino acids from cysteine to phenylalanine. Of the read, only the CDR3 DNA is kept; its 42 bases are in frame from base 1. For CDR1 and CDR2, the germline V gene lists SGHDN and FVKESK.